The 14 T cell receptor beta chains below were found in one sample sequenced in a study of blood T cell repertoires in COVID-19. TCRdb's copy holds only in-frame clones and misses some; the assay was immunoSEQ multiplex PCR. The sample yields around 230,000 clones, roughly 87% seen once. Input material: peripheral blood. The receptors were gathered from a man aged 55 to 70 who had recovered from COVID-19.

In the case of this clone: One junction end does not reproduce the germline sequence, and a read error may be involved. CDR3 amino acids: CASSNSGGPGNTIYF. In DNA, the CDR3 is TGTGCCAGCAGTAACTCAGGGGGCCCTGGAAACACCATATATTTT. The J gene is TRBJ1-3, the V gene TRBV6-5; 8 bases match TRBD1. Germline V gene lookup returns CDR1 MNHEY and CDR2 SVGAGI. The CDR3 runs 15 residues.

The J gene is TRBJ1-6, the V gene TRBV3-1 (or the pseudogene TRBV3-2); 7 nucleotides match TRBD1. The CDR3 totals 16 residues. CDR1 LGHDT and CDR2 YNNKEL come from the germline V gene (reference sequence). With 2 bases clipped from V and 16 bases from J, the junction kept 17 bases outside the gene matches. CDR3 sequence reads: CASSQSGTAKLHRLHF. DNA for the CDR3: TGTGCCAGCAGCCAATCCGGGACAGCAAAACTCCATCGGCTCCACTTT.

The rearrangement uses TRBV5-8 and TRBJ2-1; 12 nucleotides match TRBD2. Germline V gene lookup returns CDR1 SGHTS and CDR2 YDEGEE. The CDR3 runs to 17 residues. V was clipped by 1 base and J by 2 bases; unmatched bases: 4. The DNA of the CDR3 is TGTGCCAGCAGCTTGCTACTAGCGGGGGGTACCTACAATGAGCAGTTCTTC. As protein: CASSLLLAGGTYNEQFF.

The chain links TRBV5-1 to TRBJ1-2, with 7 nucleotides matching TRBD1. Germline V gene lookup returns CDR1 SGHRS and CDR2 YFSETQ. Losses at the gene ends were 0 bases for V and 2 bases for J; bases not matched to a gene: 10. CDR3 length: 17 residues. CDR3 sequence reads: CASSLVSGGVGNYGYTF. The CDR3 nucleotides are TGCGCCAGCAGCTTGGTGTCAGGGGGTGTAGGGAACTATGGCTACACCTTC.

The chain joins TRBV7-2 to TRBJ1-5; TRBD1 matches 7 bases. The CDR3 spans 13 residues. Looked up from germline, CDR1 is SGHTA and CDR2 is FQGNSA. J lost 8 bases, V lost 5 bases, and 6 bases had no gene match. The CDR3 reads CASSRQGSEPQHF. The DNA for the CDR3 is TGTGCCAGCAGCAGACAGGGATCTGAGCCCCAGCATTTT.

The gene calls are TRBV11-2 and TRBJ2-1, with 11 positions matching TRBD2. This CDR3 comprises 19 residues. Losses at the gene ends were 3 bases for V and 9 bases for J; bases not matched to a gene: 19. Germline values: CDR1 SGHAT, CDR2 FQNNGV. DNA for the CDR3: TGTGCCAGCAGCTTGCACCTCATAGCGGGGGGGCGTTCGCCGGGTGAGCAGTTCTTC. Protein product: CASSLHLIAGGRSPGEQFF.

In DNA, the CDR3 is TGTGCCAGCAGCAAAGCTACACAGAAGGACAGCCGCCCATCTATCGTC. It specifies CASSKATQKDSRPSIV. This chain connects TRBV21-1 to TRBJ2-7; TRBD1, the table's D call, lacks a check against the DNA. TRBV21-1 is noted as a pseudogene. There are 16 residues in the CDR3.

The CDR3 loop reads CSVVGALGYNEQFF. The CDR3, as DNA: TGCAGCGTTGTAGGGGCATTGGGTTACAATGAGCAGTTCTTC. The chain carries TRBV29-1 and TRBJ2-1, with D tentatively TRBD1 (5 bases). The germline CDR1 and CDR2 sequences are SQVTM and ANQGSEA. V lost 4 bases and J lost 4, with 14 bases in between. The CDR3 sequence is 14 residues long.

The chain recombines TRBV30 with TRBJ1-2; possible D gene TRBD1, 6 bases. The CDR3 is 14 amino acids. Deletions cut 2 bases from V and 2 bases from J, with 12 bases between. Germline V gene data show CDR1 as GTSNPN and CDR2 as SVGIG (reference sequence). The CDR3 nucleotides read TGTGCCTGGAGTCTAAGGGGGGGCAACTATGGCTACACCTTC. Its protein product is CAWSLRGGNYGYTF. The variable domain in full, with the rest retrieved from reference TRBV30 and TRBJ1-2, is SQTIHQWPATLVQPVGSPLSLECTVEGTSNPNLYWYRQAAGRGLQLLFYSVGIGQISSEVPQNLSASRPQDRQFILSSKKLLLSDSGFYLCAWSLRGGNYGYTFGSGTRLTVV.

The chain is built from TRBV3-1 (or the pseudogene TRBV3-2) and TRBJ2-5; TRBD2 matches at 8 bases. J lost 1 base, V lost 2 bases, and 9 bases had no gene match. The CDR3 sequence is 17 residues long. The germline CDR1 and CDR2 sequences are LGHDT and YNNKEL (reference sequence). The CDR3 bases are TGTGCCAGCAGCCAAATGGTACGGGGGGGGAGCCAAGAGACCCAGTACTTC. Its protein product is CASSQMVRGGSQETQYF.

The chain employs TRBV4-1 and TRBJ1-1, with a tentative D call TRBD1 (6 bases). V shed 0 bases and J shed 11 bases, with 22 bases lying between them. Germline CDR1 and CDR2: MGHRA and YSYEKL. The CDR3 is made up of 16 amino acids. CDR3 amino acids: CASSQDGQGPLEWAFF. DNA of the CDR3: TGCGCCAGCAGCCAAGATGGCCAGGGGCCGCTGGAGTGGGCTTTCTTT.

The chain links TRBV10-1 to TRBJ2-3; 7 nucleotides align to TRBD2. This CDR3 comprises 14 residues. CDR1 and CDR2 (germline): WNHNN, SYGVQD (reference sequence). Trimming at V came to 2 bases and at J to 8 bases, leaving 7 bases not matched to a gene. The CDR3 nucleotides read TGCGCCAGCAGTGAGCCCCAGCGGGGAAGTACGCAGTATTTT. Translating gives CASSEPQRGSTQYF.

Only one count was recorded for this clone. The chain uses TRBV9 and TRBJ2-2; D may be TRBD1 (5 bases). This CDR3 is built from 14 residues. Trimming removed 4 bases from V and 6 bases from J, with 13 bases in between. CDR1 SGDLS and CDR2 YYNGEE come from the germline V gene. Here the CDR3 DNA reads TGTGCCAGCAGCATCCCCCCCAGGGCCGGGGAGCTGTTTTTT. Its protein product is CASSIPPRAGELFF.

This sequence joins TRBV11-2 and TRBJ1-5; no definite D call. The CDR3 spans 15 residues. Between the trimmed V and J ends, which lost 8 bases and 0 bases, there was a span of 14 bases. Germline V gene sequence: CDR1 SGHAT, CDR2 FQNNGV. CDR3 in amino acids: CASSISGYSNQPQHF. The CDR3 DNA sequence: TGTGCCAGCTCAATTTCGGGGTATAGCAATCAGCCCCAGCATTTT.